Below, 30 T cell receptor beta chains from the same sample are listed, as sequenced in a study of sequential checkpoint blockade in melanoma. Here immunoSEQ multiplex PCR was the method, and the copy in TCRdb shows in-frame clones only, minus some. Among about 19,000 clones listed, 26% were seen once. Treatment here: randomized to nivolumab then ipilimumab (arm A) or the reverse (arm B). Sequencing used tumor tissue (inferred from file names), obtained from a patient given nivolumab and ipilimumab in sequence. The origin of the receptors is a human donor with melanoma.

This clone was detected a few times. V gene TRBV6-8 combines with J gene TRBJ1-2, with 9 positions matching TRBD1. The CDR3 runs 15 residues. Trimming cost V 5 bases and J 4 bases; bases outside gene matches: 8. CDR1 is MNHGY, CDR2 SAAAGT, per germline. The chain's CDR3 is CASSERDRVGYGYTF. The CDR3 DNA sequence: TGTGCCAGCAGTGAGCGGGACAGGGTTGGCTATGGCTACACCTTC.

The chain recombines TRBV30 with TRBJ2-6; 12 bases match TRBD2. Germline-derived CDR1 and CDR2 are GTSNPN and SVGIG (reference sequence). V lost 2 bases, J lost 0 bases, and 5 bases stayed unmatched. The CDR3 spans 18 residues. Written as DNA, the CDR3 is TGTGCCTGGAGTAAGCTAGCGGGAGGGAGCTCTGGGGCCAACGTCCTGACTTTC. This sequence encodes CAWSKLAGGSSGANVLTF.

This sequence joins TRBV11-3 and TRBJ2-7, with 7 positions matching TRBD1. Germline V gene data show CDR1 as SGHNT and CDR2 as YENEEA. The CDR3 totals 17 residues. V lost 8 bases, J lost 4 bases, and 20 bases stayed unmatched. DNA of the CDR3: TGTGCCAGCTTTTCAGCTGCGGTGACAGGGACGTTATACGAGCAGTACTTC. Protein product: CASFSAAVTGTLYEQYF.

This clone was seen repeatedly, ten times or more. J is TRBJ2-2 and V is TRBV11-3; 9 nucleotides agree with TRBD1. V shed 8 bases, J shed 5 bases, and the junction held 9 bases outside the gene matches. This CDR3 is 15 amino acids long. Germline-derived CDR1 and CDR2 are SGHNT and YENEEA. CDR3 nucleotides: TGTGCCAGCCTGACCGGGACAGGGAGAACCGGGGAGCTGTTTTTT. Translating it yields CASLTGTGRTGELFF.

This clone was recorded at least ten times. The chain employs TRBV11-3 and TRBJ1-5; D perhaps matches TRBD1 (6 bases). Germline CDR1 reads SGHNT; CDR2 reads YENEEA. The CDR3 is 17 residues long. With 2 bases removed from V and 2 bases from J, the gap between germline ends came to 16 bases. The CDR3 region is CASSLLSQGFGNQPQHF. The DNA for the CDR3 is TGTGCCAGCAGCTTACTTTCCCAGGGGTTCGGCAATCAGCCCCAGCATTTT.

This clone showed up just a few times. This chain links TRBV23-1 with TRBJ1-2, with D uncertain. TRBV23-1 is annotated as an ORF whose role is uncertain. Trimming pared 6 bases from V and 8 bases from J, leaving 16 bases between. The CDR3 has 13 residues. The CDR3 DNA reads TGCGCCAGCAGGGAAATCTCCGGTGGGGGCTACACCTTC. Encoded protein: CASREISGGGYTF.

The chain joins TRBV11-3 to TRBJ2-5; 7 bases align to TRBD1. The germline gives CDR1 SGHNT, CDR2 YENEEA. The CDR3 has 18 residues. V lost 6 bases, J lost 3 bases, and 19 bases stayed unmatched. The CDR3, as DNA: TGTGCCAGCAGTTGGTGGACAGGCACCCTCATGGACAAAGAGACCCAGTACTTC. It encodes CASSWWTGTLMDKETQYF. The full variable domain, completed using reference TRBV11-3 and TRBJ2-5, is EAGVVQSPRYKIIEKKQPVAFWCNPISGHNTLYWYLQNLGQGPELLIRYENEEAVDDSQLPKDRFSAERLKGVDSTLKIQPAELGDSAVYLCASSWWTGTLMDKETQYFGPGTRLLVL.

This chain links TRBV29-1 with TRBJ1-2; D is unresolved. Germline V gene lookup returns CDR1 SQVTM and CDR2 ANQGSEA. V gave up 6 bases and J gave up 1 base, with 12 bases separating them. The CDR3 spans 13 residues. CDR3 in DNA: TGCAGCGTGGAACGTTCCATTAACTATGGCTACACCTTC. This encodes CSVERSINYGYTF.

Only a few counts were recorded for this clone. The chain combines TRBV10-3 with TRBJ2-7; the D gene is possibly TRBD1 (6 bases). In germline, CDR1 is ENHRY, CDR2 SYGVKD. Trimming took off 3 bases at V and 0 bases at J, with 18 bases between the two ends. The CDR3 contains 17 residues. This chain's CDR3 is CAISEGQGMSGSYEQYF. CDR3 bases: TGTGCCATCAGTGAAGGGCAGGGGATGAGCGGCTCCTACGAGCAGTACTTC.

This clone occurred a few times. The chain joins TRBV11-3 to TRBJ2-5; unclear D gene. The CDR3 totals 18 residues. V lost 5 bases, J lost 5 bases, and 27 bases lay in between. Germline V gene sequence: CDR1 SGHNT, CDR2 YENEEA. The CDR3 loop reads CASSPGPLGEGRWETQYF. CDR3 DNA: TGTGCCAGCAGCCCCGGACCTCTTGGCGAAGGGCGCTGGGAGACCCAGTACTTC.

At least ten counts were recorded for this clone. The V and J genes are TRBV11-3 and TRBJ2-2; D not certain. Germline V gives CDR1 SGHNT, CDR2 YENEEA. The CDR3 consists of 16 residues. The ends were cut back, 1 base at V and 3 bases at J, with 12 bases in the middle. The CDR3 protein is CASSLGFGFYTGELFF. Here the CDR3 DNA reads TGTGCCAGCAGCTTAGGTTTCGGGTTCTACACCGGGGAGCTGTTTTTT.

This clone was observed a few times. The genes are TRBV19 and TRBJ1-5; no firm D call. This CDR3 has 15 amino acids. V lost 3 bases and J lost 3, with 12 bases in between. The germline V gene encodes CDR1 LNHDA and CDR2 SQIVND (reference sequence). The CDR3 DNA reads as TGTGCCAGTAGTATGCAGACCTATGTCAATCAGCCCCAGCATTTT. It specifies CASSMQTYVNQPQHF.

This chain links TRBV6-8 with TRBJ2-7; TRBD1 agrees at 9 bases. This CDR3 is 17 amino acids long. The ends lost 1 base at V and 0 bases at J; junction bases unmatched: 7. Germline values: CDR1 MNHGY, CDR2 SAAAGT. The CDR3 region is CASSYFLGTGTSYEQYF. Written as DNA, the CDR3 is TGTGCCAGCAGTTACTTCCTTGGGACAGGGACCTCCTACGAGCAGTACTTC.

This clone has a count of ten or more. The chain recombines TRBV11-3 with TRBJ1-2; no firm D call. From germline, CDR1 is SGHNT and CDR2 YENEEA. V was pared by 3 bases and J by 5 bases, with 16 bases between. CDR3 size: 15 residues. Written as DNA, the CDR3 is TGTGCCAGCAGCTTGTCAGACTGGGATCCATATGGCTACACCTTC. It translates to CASSLSDWDPYGYTF.

The CDR3 DNA is TGTGCCAGCAGCTTCGGATGGGGGAACGTTTTGAACACTGAAGCTTTCTTT. This encodes CASSFGWGNVLNTEAFF. The chain uses TRBV11-3 and TRBJ1-1; maybe TRBD1 (5 bases). Trimming removed 3 bases from V and 0 bases from J, with 17 bases in between. CDR3 length: 17 amino acids. Per germline, CDR1 SGHNT and CDR2 YENEEA.

V is TRBV6-8 and J is TRBJ2-6; D is tentatively TRBD1 or TRBD2 (6 bases each). V lost 6 bases to trimming and J lost 3 bases, with 21 bases between them. The CDR3 covers 18 residues. Germline lookup yields CDR1 MNHGY and CDR2 SAAAGT. The CDR3 is CASSLEGGVGRGANVLTF. DNA of the CDR3: TGTGCCAGCAGCCTTGAGGGGGGCGTCGGTCGTGGGGCCAACGTCCTGACTTTC.

This clone was seen only a few times. V gene TRBV9 combines with J gene TRBJ2-5; TRBD2 matches at 13 bases. The germline gives CDR1 SGDLS, CDR2 YYNGEE. V trimming: 4 bases; J trimming: 0 bases; junction bases outside the gene matches: 3. The CDR3 extends over 16 amino acids. The CDR3 DNA reads as TGTGCCAGCAGCCCGGGACTAGCGGGGTACCAAGAGACCCAGTACTTC. Translating it yields CASSPGLAGYQETQYF.

This clone showed up just a few times. The V call is TRBV30, the J call TRBJ2-7; TRBD2 aligns across 12 bases. The V and J ends lost 1 base and 7 bases, in that order; junction bases with no gene match: 5. Germline-derived CDR1 and CDR2 are GTSNPN and SVGIG (reference sequence). The CDR3 sequence is 14 residues long. CDR3 residues: CAWSGTSGITEQYF. The DNA of the CDR3 is TGTGCCTGGAGTGGGACTAGCGGGATTACAGAGCAGTACTTC. Using reference TRBV30 and TRBJ2-7 for the parts outside the CDR3, the full variable domain is SQTIHQWPATLVQPVGSPLSLECTVEGTSNPNLYWYRQAAGRGLQLLFYSVGIGQISSEVPQNLSASRPQDRQFILSSKKLLLSDSGFYLCAWSGTSGITEQYFGPGTRLTVT.

This clone has a handful of counts. The chain couples TRBV10-3 to TRBJ1-1; TRBD1 matches 7 bases. This CDR3 has 12 amino acids. The V segment lost 10 bases and the J segment 1 base; nucleotides outside the gene matches: 3. The germline V gene encodes CDR1 ENHRY and CDR2 SYGVKD. The CDR3 region is CATGTANTEAFF. CDR3 sequence (DNA): TGTGCCACGGGGACAGCGAACACTGAAGCTTTCTTT.

This sequence joins TRBV6-8 and TRBJ1-5, with TRBD1 identical over 12 bases. Germline CDR1 is MNHGY and CDR2 is SAAAGT. This CDR3 has 15 residues. The V segment lost 5 bases and the J segment 6 bases; nucleotides outside the gene matches: 5. CDR3 DNA: TGTGCCAGCAGTCAGGGACAGGGGGCAGGTCAGCCCCAGCATTTT. The encoded protein is CASSQGQGAGQPQHF.

This chain joins TRBV19 and TRBJ1-5; no clear D. The CDR3 is made up of 18 amino acids. CDR1 is LNHDA and CDR2 is SQIVND in the germline V gene (reference sequence). V lost 4 bases and J 0 bases, leaving 19 bases between the germline ends. The CDR3 here is CASSKVVRASDSNQPQHF. The CDR3 DNA is TGTGCCAGTAGTAAAGTTGTCCGGGCCAGCGATAGCAATCAGCCCCAGCATTTT.

The chain links TRBV30 to TRBJ2-7; D might be TRBD2 (6 bases). Germline V gene data show CDR1 as GTSNPN and CDR2 as SVGIG (reference sequence). This CDR3 contains 15 residues. Trimming took off 0 bases at V and 7 bases at J, with 19 bases between the two ends. CDR3: CAWSVGEESFREQYF. The CDR3 DNA sequence: TGTGCCTGGAGTGTAGGGGAGGAGAGTTTTCGAGAGCAGTACTTC.

The V gene is TRBV19, the J gene TRBJ2-7; D might be TRBD1 (5 bases). Trimming took off 3 bases at V and 7 bases at J, with 13 bases between the two ends. The CDR3 runs 13 residues. Germline-derived CDR1 and CDR2 are LNHDA and SQIVND (reference sequence). The CDR3 reads CASSIEPAGEQYF. The DNA of the CDR3 is TGTGCCAGTAGTATCGAGCCCGCAGGGGAGCAGTACTTC.

V gene TRBV30 combines with J gene TRBJ2-1; TRBD2 is a possible D gene (5 bases). CDR1 and CDR2 (germline): GTSNPN, SVGIG (reference sequence). The CDR3 is 11 amino acids. V was clipped by 0 bases and J by 10 bases, with 7 bases between them. The DNA for the CDR3 is TGTGCCTGGAGTGTACCGGGGGAGCAGTTCTTC. Encoded protein: CAWSVPGEQFF. Combining the CDR3 with reference TRBV30 and TRBJ2-1 gives the whole variable domain SQTIHQWPATLVQPVGSPLSLECTVEGTSNPNLYWYRQAAGRGLQLLFYSVGIGQISSEVPQNLSASRPQDRQFILSSKKLLLSDSGFYLCAWSVPGEQFFGPGTRLTVL.

The genes are TRBV30 and TRBJ2-3; the match to TRBD2 covers 7 bases. The CDR3 has 14 residues. The J segment lost 6 bases and the V segment lost 5 bases, leaving 11 bases of the junction unmatched. Germline loops: CDR1 GTSNPN, CDR2 SVGIG (reference sequence). CDR3 residues: CAWDQGGRADTQYF. CDR3 in DNA: TGTGCCTGGGATCAAGGAGGGAGGGCGGATACGCAGTATTTT.

This clone has only a few counts. The chain employs TRBV11-3 and TRBJ2-1; 9 nucleotides match TRBD2. V shed 5 bases and J 7 bases; nucleotides not matched to a gene: 18. Per germline, CDR1 SGHNT and CDR2 YENEEA. There are 18 residues in the CDR3. The CDR3, as DNA: TGTGCCAGCAGCGCCCCCCGGATTAGTGCTAGCGGGGTGAATGAGCAGTTCTTC. This gives the protein CASSAPRISASGVNEQFF.

This clone was picked up a small number of times. This chain joins TRBV9 and TRBJ2-1, with a weak D call TRBD2 (6 bases). The CDR3 contains 14 residues. Trimming cost V 4 bases and J 9 bases, with 17 bases left between them. Per the germline V gene, CDR1 is SGDLS and CDR2 is YYNGEE. In DNA form, the CDR3 reads TGTGCCAGCAGCCCCCGCGGGGCGGGATTTGAGCAGTTCTTC. This gives the protein CASSPRGAGFEQFF.

Only a few counts were recorded for this clone. This rearrangement joins TRBV9 to TRBJ2-2; TRBD1 aligns across 8 bases. With 5 bases clipped from V and 1 base from J, the junction kept 4 bases outside the gene matches. Germline-derived CDR1 and CDR2 are SGDLS and YYNGEE. The CDR3 sequence is 15 residues long. The CDR3 DNA is TGTGCCAGCAGGGCCGGGACAGGGAACACCGGGGAGCTGTTTTTT. Protein sequence: CASRAGTGNTGELFF.

The gene calls are TRBV6-8 and TRBJ2-6; D is unclear. Germline V gene data show CDR1 as MNHGY and CDR2 as SAAAGT. This CDR3 has 16 amino acids. V lost 6 bases, J lost 0 bases, and 12 bases lay in between. The CDR3 nucleotides read TGTGCCAGCAGCCCCGACTCCTACTCTGGGGCCAACGTCCTGACTTTC. It encodes CASSPDSYSGANVLTF.

The J gene is TRBJ2-1, the V gene TRBV4-1; D is undetermined. The V end lost 4 bases, the J end lost 0 bases, and 16 bases lay between the germline ends. The CDR3 is 17 amino acids. Germline V gives CDR1 MGHRA, CDR2 YSYEKL. The CDR3 region is CASSRTTGRSSYNEQFF. As DNA, the CDR3 is TGCGCCAGCAGCCGCACCACTGGGCGGAGCTCCTACAATGAGCAGTTCTTC.